This T cell receptor beta chain was recorded in a study of T cell repertoires in cytomegalovirus infection. V was pared by 6 bases and J by 7 bases, with 10 bases of the junction left unmatched. Germline V gene sequence: CDR1 SEHNR, CDR2 FQNEAQ (reference sequence). The CDR3 sequence is 14 residues long. This clonotype was detected ten times or more. TCRdb processed the reads anew with MiXCR; each CDR3 protein has one entry. The data show 300,000 to 450,000 distinct CDR3 sequences, 15% to 20% seen once. This receptor was identified in a human donor in good health (CMV status not recorded). Some clones in this sample may be carry-over from other donors' samples. The chain links TRBV7-9 to TRBJ1-1, with 8 bases lining up with TRBD1. Material: PBMCs. CDR3 loop: CASSLTGGRVEAFF. In nucleotides, the CDR3 is TGTGCCAGCAGTCTCACAGGGGGTAGGGTTGAAGCTTTCTTT.